Following are 3 T cell receptor beta chains from one sample sequenced in a study of cytomegalovirus exposure and HLA in healthy donors. The PCR ran on 60 Vbeta and 13 Jbeta primers. Assay used: immunoSEQ multiplex PCR; TCRdb lists only in-frame clones, some missing. The repertoire holds about 160,000 clones, with 75% to 85% as singletons. Material: PBMCs. Receptor source: a woman aged 45-65 years in good health and CMV-seronegative.

V usage is TRBV30 and J usage is TRBJ2-1; 9 bases fit TRBD2. The V segment lost 3 bases and the J segment 8 bases; nucleotides outside the gene matches: 8. Per the germline V gene, CDR1 is GTSNPN and CDR2 is SVGIG (reference sequence). The CDR3 is made up of 14 amino acids. Here the CDR3 reads CAWSSTSGLDEQFF. CDR3 bases: TGTGCCTGGAGCTCTACTAGCGGGTTGGATGAGCAGTTCTTC.

The CDR3 is CASRLKEQLNTEAFF. CDR3 nucleotide sequence: TGTGCCAGCAGGCTGAAGGAGCAACTGAACACTGAAGCTTTCTTT. The chain recombines TRBV7-9 with TRBJ1-1, with D unclear. Germline CDR1 is SEHNR and CDR2 is FQNEAQ (reference sequence). V lost 6 bases, J lost 0 bases, and 14 bases lay in between. The CDR3 is made up of 15 amino acids.

The V call is TRBV5-4, the J call TRBJ2-1; 12 positions agree with TRBD2. This CDR3 comprises 18 residues. Trimming cost V 3 bases and J 0 bases; bases outside gene matches: 7. Germline assignment: CDR1 SGHNT and CDR2 YYREEE (reference sequence). CDR3: CASSWASGRGSSYNEQFF. DNA for the CDR3: TGTGCCAGCAGCTGGGCTAGCGGGAGGGGGAGCTCCTACAATGAGCAGTTCTTC.